The entry below gives a single TCR beta chain sequence along with its context. Its antigen is undetermined. This specimen comes from a study of T cell repertoires in cytomegalovirus infection. Germline-derived CDR1 and CDR2 are SGHVS and FNYEAQ. The ends were cut back, 1 base at V and 3 bases at J, with 12 bases in the middle. This CDR3 has 15 amino acids. TCRdb redid the calling of the reads with MiXCR, one entry per CDR3 protein. Among some 100,000 distinct CDR3 sequences listed, around 31% were seen once. Findings of the study overall: Frequencies of public TCR beta families were cumulated, and this identified carriers of CMV plus the relevant HLA. Dominating the ex vivo response were TCR beta clonotypes that were CMV-specific and HLA-C-restricted.

The TCR originated in a human donor in good health (CMV status not recorded). Some clones in this sample may be carry-over from other donors' samples. Source: CD8+ T cells from cultured PBMCs, taken from culture after CMV antigen stimulation. The J gene is TRBJ1-1, the V gene TRBV7-6; D not resolved. CDR3 sequence reads: CASSLVAGVDTEAFF. CDR3 sequence (DNA): TGTGCCAGCAGCTTAGTTGCGGGAGTGGACACTGAAGCTTTCTTT.